These 27 T cell receptor beta chains share one sample of origin, sequenced in a study of blood T cell repertoires in COVID-19. The table came from immunoSEQ multiplex PCR; TCRdb's copy has only in-frame clones and leaves some out. The sample holds about 350,000 clones; over 80% are singletons and the top ten take under 6.5%. The sequencing input was peripheral blood. These receptor sequences come from a woman between 45 and 60 years old with COVID-19, enrolled during active disease.

The chain carries TRBV3-1 (or the pseudogene TRBV3-2) and TRBJ2-5, with 10 bases aligning to TRBD2. Looked up from germline, CDR1 is LGHDT and CDR2 is YNNKEL (reference sequence). The V segment lost 4 bases and the J segment 5 bases; nucleotides outside the gene matches: 7. The CDR3 consists of 15 residues. The CDR3 protein is CASSRAGGPMETQYF. The CDR3 DNA follows: TGTGCCAGCAGCCGAGCGGGAGGGCCGATGGAGACCCAGTACTTC.

The V and J genes are TRBV9 and TRBJ2-1; 15 bases fit TRBD2. The trim removed 3 bases at V and 7 bases at J, leaving 2 bases unmatched. The V gene's germline CDR1 is SGDLS and CDR2 YYNGEE. The CDR3 spans 15 residues. The CDR3 protein is CASSAGLAGGNEQFF. CDR3 DNA sequence: TGTGCCAGCAGCGCCGGACTAGCGGGAGGGAATGAGCAGTTCTTC.

This clone showed up just a few times. As DNA, the CDR3 is TGTGCCAGCAGCTTAATTAGTCAGGGGAACACCGGGGAGCTGTTTTTT. Translating it yields CASSLISQGNTGELFF. The rearrangement joins TRBV7-3 to TRBJ2-2; maybe TRBD1 (5 bases). Germline V lookup: CDR1 SGHTA, CDR2 FQGTGA. Trimming pared 1 base from V and 1 base from J, leaving 10 bases between. CDR3 length: 16 amino acids.

This clone has only one observation. V usage is TRBV19 and J usage is TRBJ1-1, with TRBD1 identical over 10 bases. The CDR3 is 16 amino acids. V shed 6 bases, J shed 0 bases, and the junction held 7 bases outside the gene matches. Germline assignment: CDR1 LNHDA and CDR2 SQIVND (reference sequence). The DNA of the CDR3 is TGTGCCAGTAGCTCCCCGACAGGGGGCATGAACACTGAAGCTTTCTTT. This translates into CASSSPTGGMNTEAFF. Complete variable domain (other parts from reference TRBV19 and TRBJ1-1): DGGITQSPKYLFRKEGQNVTLSCEQNLNHDAMYWYRQDPGQGLRLIYYSQIVNDFQKGDIAEGYSVSREKKESFPLTVTSAQKNPTAFYLCASSSPTGGMNTEAFFGQGTRLTVV.

The chain employs TRBV29-1 and TRBJ1-2, with D possibly TRBD1 on 6 matching bases. The V end was cut by 2 bases, the J end by 4 bases, with 11 bases between. The CDR3 is 13 residues long. CDR1 and CDR2 from the germline V gene are SQVTM and ANQGSEA. The CDR3 coding sequence is TGCAGCGTTGAACCCGCCAGGGGCTATGGCTACACCTTC. Translating it yields CSVEPARGYGYTF.

The chain is built from TRBV20-1 and TRBJ2-1; D is perhaps TRBD2 (5 bases). The CDR3 consists of 11 residues. In germline, CDR1 is DFQATT, CDR2 SNEGSKA (reference sequence). V was clipped by 3 bases and J by 12 bases, with 12 bases between them. The CDR3 nucleotides read TGCAGTGCTAGGGGTCTAGGAGGGCAGTTCTTC. This sequence encodes CSARGLGGQFF.

This clone has ten or more counts. The sample carries other DNA sequences with the same CDR3. The chain employs TRBV27 and TRBJ2-7; 14 bases line up with TRBD2. After removal of 6 bases from V and 3 bases from J, the junction contained 4 bases not matched to a gene. Looked up from germline, CDR1 is MNHEY and CDR2 is SMNVEV (reference sequence). The CDR3 sequence is 15 residues long. In DNA, the CDR3 is TGTGCCAGCAGAGGGACTAGCGGGAGTGTCTACGAGCAGTACTTC. Translating gives CASRGTSGSVYEQYF.

This clone was found a few times. The chain is built from TRBV7-9 and TRBJ1-2; weak D call: TRBD1 (5 bases). CDR3 length: 17 residues. The ends were cut back, 5 bases at V and 2 bases at J, with 21 bases in the middle. Germline assignment: CDR1 SEHNR and CDR2 FQNEAQ (reference sequence). DNA for the CDR3: TGTGCCAGCAGCCGAAGGGGTGGGCCAGTAGGGAACTATGGCTACACCTTC. Translating it yields CASSRRGGPVGNYGYTF.

The chain has TRBV5-1 and TRBJ2-7; the match to TRBD1 covers 9 bases. The germline gives CDR1 SGHRS, CDR2 YFSETQ. The CDR3 totals 17 residues. The junction had 7 bases not matched to a gene; V was cut back by 0 bases and J by 0 bases. This CDR3 reads CASSLDGQGISSYEQYF. The DNA for the CDR3 is TGCGCCAGCAGCTTGGACGGACAGGGGATAAGCTCCTACGAGCAGTACTTC. The variable domain in full, completed from reference TRBV5-1 and TRBJ2-7, reads KAGVTQTPRYLIKTRGQQVTLSCSPISGHRSVSWYQQTPGQGLQFLFEYFSETQRNKGNFPGRFSGRQFSNSRSEMNVSTLELGDSALYLCASSLDGQGISSYEQYFGPGTRLTVT.

V gene TRBV5-1 combines with J gene TRBJ1-4, with a possible D match to TRBD1 (5 bases). The CDR3 consists of 15 residues. The ends were cut back, 5 bases at V and 0 bases at J, with 11 bases in the middle. The germline gives CDR1 SGHRS, CDR2 YFSETQ. This CDR3 reads CASRETGTTNEKLFF. The CDR3 DNA reads TGCGCCAGCAGGGAAACAGGCACAACTAATGAAAAACTGTTTTTT.

The rearrangement links TRBV18 to TRBJ1-4, with 9 bases aligning to TRBD1. V shed 3 bases, J shed 1 base, and the junction held 6 bases outside the gene matches. The germline CDR1 and CDR2 sequences are KGHSH and LQKENI. The CDR3 runs to 17 residues. This CDR3 is CASSPQGQGITNEKLFF. The CDR3 coding sequence is TGTGCCAGCTCACCCCAGGGACAGGGAATAACTAATGAAAAACTGTTTTTT.

The rearrangement links TRBV6-2 or TRBV6-3 to TRBJ1-4; D is uncertain. This CDR3 spans 15 amino acids. V lost 3 bases to trimming and J lost 0 bases, with 8 bases between them. Germline values: CDR1 MNHEY, CDR2 SVGEGT. CDR3 sequence (DNA): TGTGCCAGCAGTTATCAAGAGGCAACTAATGAAAAACTGTTTTTT. Its translation: CASSYQEATNEKLFF.

V usage is TRBV3-1 (or the pseudogene TRBV3-2) and J usage is TRBJ2-2; 10 bases align to TRBD2. The trim removed 4 bases at V and 0 bases at J, leaving 17 bases unmatched. Germline-derived CDR1 and CDR2 are LGHDT and YNNKEL (reference sequence). The CDR3 totals 21 residues. In nucleotides, the CDR3 is TGTGCCAGCAGCCTAGGTCGGAGTAGCGGGAGGTACGCCGCGAACACCGGGGAGCTGTTTTTT. Translating gives CASSLGRSSGRYAANTGELFF.

V and J are TRBV21-1 and TRBJ2-5; no check of the table's D call, TRBD1, against the DNA was made. TRBV21-1 is a documented pseudogene. The CDR3 runs to 15 residues. The CDR3 loop is CASNYPAGEGETQYF. In DNA, the CDR3 is TGTGCCAGCAACTACCCGGCAGGGGAAGGAGAGACCCAGTACTTC.

This clone has more than one count but fewer than ten. The chain joins TRBV24-1 to TRBJ1-1; D perhaps matches TRBD1 (6 bases). Per germline, CDR1 KGHDR and CDR2 SFDVKD. The CDR3 has 13 residues. Between the trimmed V and J ends, which lost 5 bases and 4 bases, there was a span of 10 bases. CDR3 nucleotides: TGTGCCACCAGTGGCGGGGGGCGCACTGAAGCTTTCTTT. Amino acids: CATSGGGRTEAFF.

J is TRBJ2-3 and V is TRBV9, with D possibly matching TRBD1 (6 bases). Trimming removed 0 bases at V and 2 bases at J, with 19 bases between. Germline-derived CDR1 and CDR2 are SGDLS and YYNGEE. The CDR3 covers 18 residues. The CDR3 DNA reads TGTGCCAGCAGCGTAGCTAGGGCAGGGACACCTATCACAGATACGCAGTATTTT. Translating it yields CASSVARAGTPITDTQYF.

The chain has TRBV30 and TRBJ1-1; D ambiguous. The V end lost 1 base, the J end lost 1 base, and 7 bases lay between the germline ends. The CDR3 covers 13 residues. The V gene's germline CDR1 is GTSNPN and CDR2 SVGIG (reference sequence). This chain's CDR3 is CAWSGRPNTEAFF. The CDR3 DNA reads as TGTGCCTGGAGTGGGAGGCCGAACACTGAAGCTTTCTTT.

The V call is TRBV10-2, the J call TRBJ1-1; D is uncertain. V was pared by 5 bases and J by 5 bases, with 15 bases between. The CDR3 sequence is 14 residues long. Germline lookup yields CDR1 WSHSY and CDR2 SAAADI. The CDR3 is CASSPLMYSTEAFF. The CDR3 nucleotides read TGCGCCAGCAGTCCCTTAATGTATTCGACTGAAGCTTTCTTT.

This clone was found a few times. The rearrangement joins TRBV6-6 to TRBJ2-7; unclear D gene. The ends were cut back, 2 bases at V and 5 bases at J, with 7 bases in the middle. CDR3 length: 12 residues. Germline lookup yields CDR1 MNHNY and CDR2 SVGAGI (reference sequence). CDR3 sequence: CASSYASNEQYF. CDR3 nucleotides: TGTGCCAGCAGTTACGCGTCGAACGAGCAGTACTTC.

The chain's CDR3 is CASSLESGGTGELFF. As DNA, the CDR3 is TGTGCCAGCAGCTTAGAGAGCGGGGGCACCGGGGAGCTGTTTTTT. This sequence joins TRBV7-6 and TRBJ2-2; 8 bases are a match to TRBD2. Germline CDR1 SGHVS, CDR2 FNYEAQ. The CDR3 contains 15 residues. The V and J ends lost 1 base and 4 bases, in that order; junction bases with no gene match: 2.

The rearrangement links TRBV7-2 to TRBJ1-5; the match to TRBD1 covers 7 bases. Trimming at V came to 2 bases and at J to 5 bases, leaving 6 bases not matched to a gene. This CDR3 contains 15 residues. Germline CDR1 is SGHTA and CDR2 is FQGNSA. The CDR3 nucleotides are TGTGCCAGCAGCTTAAAGGCAGGGGGTTATCAGCCCCAGCATTTT. Translating gives CASSLKAGGYQPQHF.

The V and J genes are TRBV30 and TRBJ1-2, with D unresolved. V lost 0 bases and J 4 bases, leaving 9 bases between the germline ends. The germline CDR1 and CDR2 sequences are GTSNPN and SVGIG (reference sequence). The CDR3 is 13 residues long. CDR3 bases: TGTGCCTGGAGTGTACAGACAAGCTATGGCTACACCTTC. It encodes CAWSVQTSYGYTF.

V usage is TRBV19 and J usage is TRBJ1-3, with a weak D call TRBD1 (6 bases). Trimming stripped 9 bases from V and 0 bases from J, with 18 bases between. There are 16 residues in the CDR3. Germline V lookup: CDR1 LNHDA, CDR2 SQIVND (reference sequence). The CDR3 bases are TGTGCCAGCGCACTTCGACAGGCCCTCTCTGGAAACACCATATATTTT. Amino acids: CASALRQALSGNTIYF.

The V gene is TRBV7-8, the J gene TRBJ2-1; a weak D match, TRBD2 (5 bases). CDR3 length: 16 residues. The germline CDR1 and CDR2 sequences are SGHVS and FQNEAQ. V lost 3 bases, J lost 6 bases, and 18 bases lay in between. For the CDR3, the DNA is TGTGCCAGCAGCTTTTGGGGAGAACGGGGTTTCAATGAGCAGTTCTTC. Protein sequence: CASSFWGERGFNEQFF.

The CDR3 region is CAWSVGGRPLYLYEQYF. The CDR3 DNA sequence: TGTGCCTGGAGTGTAGGCGGGAGGCCCCTTTACCTCTACGAGCAGTACTTC. The chain combines TRBV30 with TRBJ2-7, with 8 bases aligning to TRBD2. J gave up 3 bases and V 0 bases, and 13 bases lay outside the gene matches. Germline V gene lookup returns CDR1 GTSNPN and CDR2 SVGIG (reference sequence). The CDR3 has 17 residues.

The chain is built from TRBV6-5 and TRBJ1-2; 7 bases are a match to TRBD1. The CDR3 extends over 14 amino acids. Germline values: CDR1 MNHEY, CDR2 SVGAGI. J was trimmed by 2 bases and V by 10 bases; bases with no gene match: 10. The CDR3 DNA follows: TGTGCCACGAACCGACAGGGAACCAACTATGGCTACACCTTC. Protein product: CATNRQGTNYGYTF.

This chain joins TRBV27 and TRBJ1-1; D uncertain. Trimming took off 5 bases at V and 0 bases at J, with 7 bases between the two ends. The CDR3 spans 13 residues. The germline gives CDR1 MNHEY, CDR2 SMNVEV (reference sequence). CDR3 loop: CASSNSMNTEAFF. CDR3 in DNA: TGTGCCAGCAGTAACAGTATGAACACTGAAGCTTTCTTT.